The present T cell receptor (beta chain) was sequenced within a study of T cells in Graves' hyperthyroidism and ophthalmopathy. Graves' hyperthyroidism is called stable when ophthalmopathy does not progress within 18 months. From RNA transcripts, TCR beta CDR3 regions were amplified. First-round RT-PCR of the TCR CDR3 relied on the HTBI primer set. TCRdb ran MiXCR on the multiplex PCR reads and lists one entry per CDR3 protein. The sample holds a few hundred thousand distinct CDR3 sequences, approximately 44% seen once. V dropped 5 bases and J dropped 5 bases, with 24 bases sitting between them. The CDR3 contains 17 residues. Germline V gives CDR1 SGHTA, CDR2 FQGNSA.

The sequence came from a woman between 18 and 29 years old with Graves' hyperthyroidism. The sample was peripheral blood or thyroid tissue (not recorded which). This chain joins TRBV7-2 and TRBJ2-5; possible D gene TRBD1, 8 bases. The CDR3 bases are TGTGCCAGCAGCCCAACAGGGGGGGGGCGCGTCCCGGAGACCCAGTACTTC. Translation: CASSPTGGGRVPETQYF.